This T cell receptor (beta chain) came from a study of blood T cells in healthy people across ages (dated by TCRdb to between 2014 and 2017). Concerning the study at large: In model experiments, roughly one uniquely barcoded TCR beta cDNA molecule per two T cells was captured by template switching. For two donors (one aged 18 to 30 and one aged 80 or older), the study analyzed two additional independent replicas of 1 million unique cDNA reads from the same blood draw. Using deep sequencing normalized with unique cDNA molecular identifiers, the study measured how TCR beta repertoire diversity changes with age. Donors were grouped into four age groups: young (average roughly 15 years), middle-aged (39), aged (roughly 67) and long-lived (over 80). What the research found in general, with its limitations: Estimates of total diversity based on one million sequenced T cells were regarded as lower bounds and as underestimates. As age increased, observed TCR beta diversity per million T cells dropped in a roughly linear way, and a significant reduction was already evident by age 40. Bulk unsorted PBMC profiling prevented conclusive comparison of naive and antigen-experienced compartments. Compared with the aged group, the long-lived group had more naive CD4+ T cells, fewer expanded clones and increased TCR diversity, suggesting age selection. The CMV infection status of donors was not known, potentially confounding age-related changes in expanded clonotypes. A strong correlation was found between observed TCR beta diversity and the percentage of naive T cells measured by flow cytometry.

The roughly 38 donors, aged about 6 to 95 years, were systemically healthy Caucasian individuals from Russia. Each donor gave about 10 milliliters of peripheral blood, drawn into EDTA-treated Vacutainer tubes. Ficoll-Paque density-gradient centrifugation was used to isolate PBMCs, with at least 7 million per sample. Trizol reagent was used to extract total RNA from the PBMCs, yielding at least 5 micrograms per sample. For every donor, an aliquot of PBMCs went through flow cytometry to measure the percentages of naive CD45RAhigh/CD27high T cells. Library prep was done by 5' RACE. The instrument given in TCRdb is Illumina HiSeq 2500. A second PCR of about 6 to 12 cycles was run with a J-beta primer mix and a sample-barcoded 5' primer. Each TCR beta cDNA molecule received a unique molecular identifier from a template-switch 5' adaptor carrying 12 random nucleotides. Each sample yielded at least 2.5 million CDR3-containing paired-end reads. First-strand cDNA synthesis was performed from all RNA using the Mint cDNA synthesis kit, with priming by a TRBC-specific oligonucleotide. After uracil-DNA glycosylase treatment, a first 18-cycle PCR used universal primers M1SS and BC2_uni_R on all cDNA. Per the original workflow: For normalization, 1 million high-quality reads were randomly selected from each sample, with every read carrying a distinct molecular identifier. Instead of being binned into consensus sequences, reads with shared molecular identifiers were discarded. CDR3 identification, clonotype clustering and error correction used MiTCR with a Q25 quality threshold and the strictest error-elimination algorithm. A nonparametric unseen species model with Euler transformation was used to estimate lower-bound total TCR beta diversity. TCRdb took the public reads, trimmed them with fastp at Q25, ran MiXCR for clone calling and kept in-frame beta chains. Each entry is one CDR3 protein sequence, shown with its most common DNA and genes. The V and J calls come from TCRdb's annotation, not from the publication. This sample is represented by more than 600,000 distinct CDR3 sequences; around a quarter of them were singletons. The ten largest clones represent more than 8.5% of the sample.

This clonotype was counted only a few times. Its recognized antigen is unknown. No much larger clone is present one base from it, and per-base qualities are unavailable. From the cysteine up to the phenylalanine, the CDR3 has a length of 15 residues. Just the 45-base CDR3 DNA is kept, in frame starting at base 1. V is cut by 0 bases and J by 4 bases, and the space between the germline ends is 15 bases. According to the germline V gene (reference sequence), CDR1 reads DFQATT and CDR2 reads SNEGSKA. This sample also appeared in a second study, on T cells of mothers and their children. The second source states: Nine systemically healthy Caucasian individuals, comprising three mothers and their six children, were included as donors. cDNA synthesis consumed the entire amount of extracted RNA, loaded at about 1.5 ug RNA in each 15 ul reaction. In the second PCR, the M1S primer introduced both the sample barcodes and 2-4 random nucleotides. Over 8.5 million TCR beta CDR3 reads were obtained for each mother, and 2.5 million to 3 million reads were obtained for each child. TCR recombination output is similarly shaped by thymic selection in related and unrelated pairs, with a minor effect exerted by inherited differences. Normalized repertoire overlap was always found to be slightly, but never significantly, higher in related mother-child pairs than in unrelated mother-child pairs. No persistent microchimeric T cell clones were detected, at a sensitivity of approximately 110 clones per million clonotypes. The study used deep NGS to compare TCR beta repertoires of mothers and children, seeking features distinguishing related mother-child pairs from unrelated individuals. On average, the children were about 12 +/- 4 years old, while the mothers were approximately 40 +/- 4 years old. After adapter ligation with NEBNext reagents, the libraries were sequenced on Illumina HiSeq 2000 with 100+100 nt paired-end reads. To prevent cross-contamination, the mother and child libraries were prepared one month apart and sequenced in separate runs. Each donor had between roughly 500,000 and 2,200,000 distinct TCR beta clonotypes identified. Naive TCR beta clonotypes were estimated from low-frequency clonotypes matched to each donor's FACS-determined naive share, without sorting.

The source of this sequence is a boy aged 10-17 years in good health. This sequence uses TRBV20-1 and TRBJ2-5, with TRBD2 as a weak D call on 6 bases. The material sequenced was blood. The DNA sequence is as follows: TGCAGTGCTAGAGATCTTCTCTGGGACTTAGAGACCCAGTACTTC. This translates into CSARDLLWDLETQYF.